This TCR beta chain was recorded in a study of CD8+ T cells in alopecia areata. Study results and caveats: Normal-skin resident alphabeta T cells also appear among scalp sample sequences. Compared with mice, patients displayed less clear TCR sharing, possibly for HLA-related reasons.

The CDR3 covers 11 residues. V dropped 1 base and J dropped 7 bases, with 4 bases sitting between them. Germline CDR1 SNHLY, CDR2 FYNNEI. Separation by sorting yielded CD4+ and CD8+ T cells from PBMCs. RNA extraction was followed by reverse transcription into cDNA, which acted as the sequencing template. Sequenced by immunoSEQ multiplex PCR; TCRdb stores in-frame clones only, minus some. The sample includes fewer than 150,000 clones, around 61% seen only once; the top ten take around 2.7%. As regards this clone: No antigen is known for it.

This chain uses TRBV2 with TRBJ1-2; no clear D gene. This clonotype was sampled from a human donor in good health. The sequenced material came from CD4+ T cells sorted from blood. DNA for the CDR3: TGTGCCAGCAGTGAAGAAGGTGGCTACACCTTC. Translated: CASSEEGGYTF.